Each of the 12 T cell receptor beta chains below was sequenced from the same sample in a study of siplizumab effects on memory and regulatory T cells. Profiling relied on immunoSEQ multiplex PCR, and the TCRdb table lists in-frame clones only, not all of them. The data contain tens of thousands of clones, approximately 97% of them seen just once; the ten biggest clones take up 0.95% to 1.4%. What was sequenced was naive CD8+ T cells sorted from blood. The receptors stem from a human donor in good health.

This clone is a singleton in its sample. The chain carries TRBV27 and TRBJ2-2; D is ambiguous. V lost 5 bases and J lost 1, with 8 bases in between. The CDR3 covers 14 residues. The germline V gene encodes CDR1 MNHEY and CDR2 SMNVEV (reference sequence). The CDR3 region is CASSIRQNTGELFF. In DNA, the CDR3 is TGTGCCAGCAGTATACGACAGAACACCGGGGAGCTGTTTTTT.

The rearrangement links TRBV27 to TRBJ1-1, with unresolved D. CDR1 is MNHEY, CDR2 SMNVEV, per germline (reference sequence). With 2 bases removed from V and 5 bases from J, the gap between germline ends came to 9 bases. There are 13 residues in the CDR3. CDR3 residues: CASSLAAYTEAFF. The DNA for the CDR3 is TGTGCCAGCAGTTTAGCCGCATATACTGAAGCTTTCTTT.

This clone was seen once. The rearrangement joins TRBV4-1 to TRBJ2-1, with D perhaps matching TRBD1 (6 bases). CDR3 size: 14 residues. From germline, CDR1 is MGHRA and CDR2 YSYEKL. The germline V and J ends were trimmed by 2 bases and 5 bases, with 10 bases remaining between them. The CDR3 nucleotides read TGCGCCAGCAGCCAACAAGGACAGAACAATGAGCAGTTCTTC. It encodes CASSQQGQNNEQFF.

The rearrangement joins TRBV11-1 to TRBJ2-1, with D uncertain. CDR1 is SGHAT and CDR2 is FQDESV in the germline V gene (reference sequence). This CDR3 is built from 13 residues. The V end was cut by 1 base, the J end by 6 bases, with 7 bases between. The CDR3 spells CASSLDHLNEQFF. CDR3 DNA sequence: TGTGCCAGCAGCTTAGATCACCTCAATGAGCAGTTCTTC.

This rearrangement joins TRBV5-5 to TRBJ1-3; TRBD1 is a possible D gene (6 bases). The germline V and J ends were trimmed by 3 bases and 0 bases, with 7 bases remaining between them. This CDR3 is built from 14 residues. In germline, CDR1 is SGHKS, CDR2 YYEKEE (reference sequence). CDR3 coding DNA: TGTGCCAGCAGCTCGGGGGCCTCTGGAAACACCATATATTTT. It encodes CASSSGASGNTIYF.

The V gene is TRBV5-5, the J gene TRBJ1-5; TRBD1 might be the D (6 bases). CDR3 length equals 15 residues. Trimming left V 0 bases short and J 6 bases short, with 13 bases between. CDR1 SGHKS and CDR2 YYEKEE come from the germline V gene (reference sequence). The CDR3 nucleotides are TGTGCCAGCAGCTTGGAGGGGGGCGGGATTCAGCCCCAGCATTTT. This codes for CASSLEGGGIQPQHF.

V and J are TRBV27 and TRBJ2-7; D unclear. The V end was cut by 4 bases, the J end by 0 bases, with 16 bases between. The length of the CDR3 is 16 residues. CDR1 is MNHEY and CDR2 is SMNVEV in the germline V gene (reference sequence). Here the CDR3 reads CASSSRAQLTSYEQYF. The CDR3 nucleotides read TGTGCCAGCAGTTCCCGGGCCCAACTTACCTCCTACGAGCAGTACTTC.

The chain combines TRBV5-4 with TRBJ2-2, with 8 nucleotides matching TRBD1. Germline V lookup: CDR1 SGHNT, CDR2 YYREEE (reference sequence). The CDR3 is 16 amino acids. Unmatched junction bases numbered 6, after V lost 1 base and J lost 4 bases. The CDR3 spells CASSLRAGGSTGELFF. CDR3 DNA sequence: TGTGCCAGCAGCTTGAGGGCAGGGGGCTCCACCGGGGAGCTGTTTTTT. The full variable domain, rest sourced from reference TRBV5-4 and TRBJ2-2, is ETGVTQSPTHLIKTRGQQVTLRCSSQSGHNTVSWYQQALGQGPQFIFQYYREEENGRGNFPPRFSGLQFPNYSSELNVNALELDDSALYLCASSLRAGGSTGELFFGEGSRLTVL.

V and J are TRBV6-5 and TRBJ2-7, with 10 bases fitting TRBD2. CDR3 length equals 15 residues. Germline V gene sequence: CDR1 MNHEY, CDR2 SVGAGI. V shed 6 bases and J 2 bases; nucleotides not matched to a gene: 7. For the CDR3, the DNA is TGTGCCAGCAGCCCAGCTAGCGGGGGAACCTACGAGCAGTACTTC. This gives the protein CASSPASGGTYEQYF.

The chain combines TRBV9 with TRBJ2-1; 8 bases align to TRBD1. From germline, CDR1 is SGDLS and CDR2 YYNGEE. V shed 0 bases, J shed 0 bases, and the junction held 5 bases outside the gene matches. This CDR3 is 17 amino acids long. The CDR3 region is CASSVGGQVSSYNEQFF. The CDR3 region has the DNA TGTGCCAGCAGCGTAGGGGGACAGGTGAGCTCCTACAATGAGCAGTTCTTC.

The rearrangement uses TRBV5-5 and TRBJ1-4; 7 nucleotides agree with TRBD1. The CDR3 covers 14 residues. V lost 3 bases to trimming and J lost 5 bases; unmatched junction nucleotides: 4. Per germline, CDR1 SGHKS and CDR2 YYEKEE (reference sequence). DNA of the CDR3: TGTGCCAGCAGCTCGGGACAGCGGAATGAAAAACTGTTTTTT. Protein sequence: CASSSGQRNEKLFF.

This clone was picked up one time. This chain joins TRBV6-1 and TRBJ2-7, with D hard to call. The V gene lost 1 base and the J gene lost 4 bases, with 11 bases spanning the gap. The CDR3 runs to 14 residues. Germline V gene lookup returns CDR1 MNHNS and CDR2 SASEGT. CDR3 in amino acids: CASSEGTLGYEQYF. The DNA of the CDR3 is TGTGCCAGCAGTGAAGGGACCCTAGGGTACGAGCAGTACTTC.